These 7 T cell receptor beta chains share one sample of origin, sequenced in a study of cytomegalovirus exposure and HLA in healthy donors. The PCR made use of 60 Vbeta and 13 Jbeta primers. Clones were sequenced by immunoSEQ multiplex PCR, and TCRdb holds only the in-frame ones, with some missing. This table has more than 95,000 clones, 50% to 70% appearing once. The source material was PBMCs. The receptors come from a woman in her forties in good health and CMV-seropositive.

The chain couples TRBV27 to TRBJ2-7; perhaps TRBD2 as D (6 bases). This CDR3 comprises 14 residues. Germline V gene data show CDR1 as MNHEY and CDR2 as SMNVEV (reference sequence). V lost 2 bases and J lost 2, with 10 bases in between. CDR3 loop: CASSLGGNPYEQYF. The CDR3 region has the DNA TGTGCCAGCAGTTTAGGGGGGAACCCCTACGAGCAGTACTTC.

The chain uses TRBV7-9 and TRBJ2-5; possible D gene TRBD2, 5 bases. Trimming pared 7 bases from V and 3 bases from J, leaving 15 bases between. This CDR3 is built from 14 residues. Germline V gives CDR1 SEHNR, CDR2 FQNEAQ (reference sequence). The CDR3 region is CASTLGRGEETQYF. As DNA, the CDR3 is TGTGCCAGCACCCTGGGTCGGGGTGAAGAGACCCAGTACTTC.

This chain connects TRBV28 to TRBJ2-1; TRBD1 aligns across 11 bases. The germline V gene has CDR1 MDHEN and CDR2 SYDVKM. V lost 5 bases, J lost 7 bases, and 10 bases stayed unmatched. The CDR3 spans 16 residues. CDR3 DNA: TGTGCCAGCAGTCCCCTTCGGACAGGGGGCGGGAATGAGCAGTTCTTC. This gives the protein CASSPLRTGGGNEQFF.

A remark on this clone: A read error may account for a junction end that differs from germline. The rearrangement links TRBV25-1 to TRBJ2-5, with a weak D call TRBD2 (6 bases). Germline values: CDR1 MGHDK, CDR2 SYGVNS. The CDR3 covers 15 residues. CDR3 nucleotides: TGTGCCAGCAGCCCTTCAATGGGGGGACTCCAGTTGGGGAACTTC. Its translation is CASSPSMGGLQLGNF.

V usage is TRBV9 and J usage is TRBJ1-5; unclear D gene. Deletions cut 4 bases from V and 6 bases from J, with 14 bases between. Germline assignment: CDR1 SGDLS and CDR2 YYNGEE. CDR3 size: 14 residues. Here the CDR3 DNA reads TGTGCCAGCAGCAAGGGTCCGGGAGGTCAGCCCCAGCATTTT. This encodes CASSKGPGGQPQHF.

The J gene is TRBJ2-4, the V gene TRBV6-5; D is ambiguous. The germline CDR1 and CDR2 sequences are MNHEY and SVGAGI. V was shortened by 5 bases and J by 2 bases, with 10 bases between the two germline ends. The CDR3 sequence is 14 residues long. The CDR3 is CASSPELSKNIQYF. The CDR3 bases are TGTGCCAGCAGTCCGGAGCTCTCCAAAAACATTCAGTACTTC.

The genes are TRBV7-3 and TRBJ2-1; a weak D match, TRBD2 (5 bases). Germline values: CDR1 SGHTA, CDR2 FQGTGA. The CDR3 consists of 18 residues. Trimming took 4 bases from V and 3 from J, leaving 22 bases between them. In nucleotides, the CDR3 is TGTGCCAGCAGCTCCCCTCTCCCCACTAGATCTTACTACAATGAGCAGTTCTTC. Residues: CASSSPLPTRSYYNEQFF.